This T cell receptor (beta chain) was captured in a study of T cells in localized non-small cell lung cancer. Trimming removed 5 bases at V and 5 bases at J, with 10 bases between. In germline, CDR1 is SGHTA, CDR2 FQGNSA. The CDR3 spans 13 residues. This clone was recorded once. Its matching antigen is unknown. Study-level results: Clonality of T cells reached its maximum in uninvolved adjacent lung, surpassing tumor. A denser population of T cells in blood accompanied longer overall survival. Because only a single region of the tumor was sequenced, heterogeneity remains possible. A median roughly 57 of the top 100 tumor clones appeared in adjacent lung.

Profiled with immunoSEQ multiplex PCR; TCRdb holds only in-frame clones, not every one. The table includes 75,000 to 95,000 clones, about 91% detected once. This chain links TRBV7-2 with TRBJ2-1, with D tentatively TRBD2 (6 bases). The sample in question was peripheral blood, obtained before any cancer treatment. The clonotype originates from a man aged 40 to 70 with stage I squamous cell lung carcinoma. CDR3 in amino acids: CASSPGLHNEQFF. CDR3 DNA: TGTGCCAGCAGCCCGGGACTCCACAATGAGCAGTTCTTC.